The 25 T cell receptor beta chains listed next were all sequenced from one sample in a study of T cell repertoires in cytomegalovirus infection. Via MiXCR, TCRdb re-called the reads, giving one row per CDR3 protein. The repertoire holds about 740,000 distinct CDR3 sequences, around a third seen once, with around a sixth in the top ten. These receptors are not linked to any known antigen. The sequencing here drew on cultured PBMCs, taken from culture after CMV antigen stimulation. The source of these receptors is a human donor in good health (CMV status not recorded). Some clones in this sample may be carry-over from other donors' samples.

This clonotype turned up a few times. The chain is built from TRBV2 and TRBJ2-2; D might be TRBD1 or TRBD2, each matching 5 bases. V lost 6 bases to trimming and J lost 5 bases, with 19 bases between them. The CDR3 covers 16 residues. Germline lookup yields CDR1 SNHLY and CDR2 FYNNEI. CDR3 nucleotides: TGTGCCAGCAGACCCCCCGGACAACGAGGGACCGGGGAGCTGTTTTTT. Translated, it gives CASRPPGQRGTGELFF.

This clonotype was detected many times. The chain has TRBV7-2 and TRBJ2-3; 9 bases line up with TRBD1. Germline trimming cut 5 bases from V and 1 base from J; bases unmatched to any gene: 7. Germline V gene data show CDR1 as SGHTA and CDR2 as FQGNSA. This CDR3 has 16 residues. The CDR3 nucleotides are TGTGCCAGCAGCCAATCAAGGGACAGGGGCACAGATACGCAGTATTTT. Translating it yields CASSQSRDRGTDTQYF.

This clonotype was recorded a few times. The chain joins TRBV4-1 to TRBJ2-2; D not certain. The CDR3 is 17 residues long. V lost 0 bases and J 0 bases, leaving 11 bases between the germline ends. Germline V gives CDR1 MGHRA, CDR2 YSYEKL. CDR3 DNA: TGCGCCAGCAGCCAAGAGACGGAACATGCGAACACCGGGGAGCTGTTTTTT. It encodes CASSQETEHANTGELFF.

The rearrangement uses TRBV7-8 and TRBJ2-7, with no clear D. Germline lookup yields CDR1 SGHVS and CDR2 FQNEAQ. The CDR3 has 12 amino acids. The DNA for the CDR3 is TGTGCAACAGCAACGGGTTCCTACGAGCAGTACTTC. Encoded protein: CATATGSYEQYF. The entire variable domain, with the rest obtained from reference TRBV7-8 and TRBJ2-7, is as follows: GAGVSQSPRYKVAKRGQDVALRCDPISGHVSLFWYQQALGQGPEFLTYFQNEAQLDKSGLPSDRFFAERPEGSVSTLKIQRTQQEDSAVYLCATATGSYEQYFGPGTRLTVT.

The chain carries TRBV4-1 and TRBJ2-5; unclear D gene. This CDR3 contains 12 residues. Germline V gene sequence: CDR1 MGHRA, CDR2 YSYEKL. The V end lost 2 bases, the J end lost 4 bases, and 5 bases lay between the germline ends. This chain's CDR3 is CASSQPRETQYF. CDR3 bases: TGCGCCAGCAGCCAACCACGAGAGACCCAGTACTTC.

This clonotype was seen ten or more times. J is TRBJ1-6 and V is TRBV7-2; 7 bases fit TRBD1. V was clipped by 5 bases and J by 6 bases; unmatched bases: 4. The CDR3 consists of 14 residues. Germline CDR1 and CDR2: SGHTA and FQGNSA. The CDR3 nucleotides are TGTGCCAGCAGCGCGACAGGGTCTAATTCACCCCTCCACTTT. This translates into CASSATGSNSPLHF. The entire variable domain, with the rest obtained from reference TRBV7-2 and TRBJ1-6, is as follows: GAGVSQSPSNKVTEKGKDVELRCDPISGHTALYWYRQSLGQGLEFLIYFQGNSAPDKSGLPSDRFSAERTGGSVSTLTIQRTQQEDSAVYLCASSATGSNSPLHFGNGTRLTVT.

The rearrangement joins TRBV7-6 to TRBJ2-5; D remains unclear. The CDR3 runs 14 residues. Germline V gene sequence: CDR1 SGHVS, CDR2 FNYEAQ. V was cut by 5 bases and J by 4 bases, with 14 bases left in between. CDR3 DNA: TGTGCCAGCAGCCCAGGTGGACCCGGAGAGACCCAGTACTTC. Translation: CASSPGGPGETQYF.

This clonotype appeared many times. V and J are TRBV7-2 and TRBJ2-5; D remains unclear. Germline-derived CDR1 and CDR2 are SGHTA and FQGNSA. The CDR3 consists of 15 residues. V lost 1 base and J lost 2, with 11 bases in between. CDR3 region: CASSLGARPQETQYF. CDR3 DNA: TGTGCCAGCAGCTTAGGGGCGCGGCCACAAGAGACCCAGTACTTC.

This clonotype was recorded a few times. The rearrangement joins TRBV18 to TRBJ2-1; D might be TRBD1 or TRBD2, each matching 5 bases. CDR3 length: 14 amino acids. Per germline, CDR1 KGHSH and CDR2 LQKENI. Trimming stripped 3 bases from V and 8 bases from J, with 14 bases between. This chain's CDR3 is CASSPPGTPHEQFF. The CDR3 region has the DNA TGTGCCAGCTCACCCCCCGGGACGCCCCATGAGCAGTTCTTC.

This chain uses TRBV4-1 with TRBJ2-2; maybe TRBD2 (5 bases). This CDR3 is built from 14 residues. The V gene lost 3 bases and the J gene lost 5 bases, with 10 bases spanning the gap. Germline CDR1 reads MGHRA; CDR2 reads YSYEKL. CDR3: CASSHLGGTGELFF. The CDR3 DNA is TGCGCCAGCAGCCATCTCGGCGGGACCGGGGAGCTGTTTTTT.

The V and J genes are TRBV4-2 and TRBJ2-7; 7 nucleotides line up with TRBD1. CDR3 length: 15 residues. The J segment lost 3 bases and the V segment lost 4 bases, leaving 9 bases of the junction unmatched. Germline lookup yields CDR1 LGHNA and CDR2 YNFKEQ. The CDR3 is CASSLREGADYEQYF. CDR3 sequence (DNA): TGTGCCAGCAGCCTCAGAGAGGGGGCGGACTACGAGCAGTACTTC.

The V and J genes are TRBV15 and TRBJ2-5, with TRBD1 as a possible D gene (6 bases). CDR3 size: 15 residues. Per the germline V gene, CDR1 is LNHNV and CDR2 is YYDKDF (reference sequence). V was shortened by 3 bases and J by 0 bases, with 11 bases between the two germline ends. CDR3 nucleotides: TGTGCCACCAGCAGGCAAGACAGGCACCAAGAGACCCAGTACTTC. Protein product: CATSRQDRHQETQYF.

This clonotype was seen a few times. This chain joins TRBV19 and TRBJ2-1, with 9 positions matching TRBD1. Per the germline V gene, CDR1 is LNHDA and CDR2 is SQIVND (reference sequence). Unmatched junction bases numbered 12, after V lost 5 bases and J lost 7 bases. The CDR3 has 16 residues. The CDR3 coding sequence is TGTGCCAGTAGTCCCGGGGGGACAGGGCTTGGGAATGAGCAGTTCTTC. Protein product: CASSPGGTGLGNEQFF. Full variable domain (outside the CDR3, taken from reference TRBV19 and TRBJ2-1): DGGITQSPKYLFRKEGQNVTLSCEQNLNHDAMYWYRQDPGQGLRLIYYSQIVNDFQKGDIAEGYSVSREKKESFPLTVTSAQKNPTAFYLCASSPGGTGLGNEQFFGPGTRLTVL.

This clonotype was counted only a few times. The CDR3 nucleotides are TGTGCCAGCACCCTCCTCGTAGAAGATACGCAGTATTTT. Translated: CASTLLVEDTQYF. The V gene is TRBV7-2, the J gene TRBJ2-3; no clear D gene. The CDR3 runs 13 residues. Germline CDR1 SGHTA, CDR2 FQGNSA. Trimming took off 7 bases at V and 5 bases at J, with 13 bases between the two ends. The entire variable domain, with the rest obtained from reference TRBV7-2 and TRBJ2-3, is as follows: GAGVSQSPSNKVTEKGKDVELRCDPISGHTALYWYRQSLGQGLEFLIYFQGNSAPDKSGLPSDRFSAERTGGSVSTLTIQRTQQEDSAVYLCASTLLVEDTQYFGPGTRLTVL.

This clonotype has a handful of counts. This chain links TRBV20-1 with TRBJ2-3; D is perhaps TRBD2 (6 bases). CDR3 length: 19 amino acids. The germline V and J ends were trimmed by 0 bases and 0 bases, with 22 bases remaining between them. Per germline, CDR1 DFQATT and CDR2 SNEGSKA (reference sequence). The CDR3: CSARDLWGVVNGSTDTQYF. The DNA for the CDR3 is TGCAGTGCTAGAGATCTGTGGGGGGTAGTTAACGGGAGCACAGATACGCAGTATTTT.

CDR3 sequence (DNA): TGTGCCAGCAGCCGCGTTGGGACTAGCGGGAGGGGAAAATACAATGAGCAGTTCTTC. It codes for CASSRVGTSGRGKYNEQFF. The J gene is TRBJ2-1, the V gene TRBV7-8; 16 nucleotides agree with TRBD2. V trimming: 5 bases; J trimming: 4 bases; junction bases outside the gene matches: 11. Germline CDR1 SGHVS, CDR2 FQNEAQ. This CDR3 is built from 19 residues.

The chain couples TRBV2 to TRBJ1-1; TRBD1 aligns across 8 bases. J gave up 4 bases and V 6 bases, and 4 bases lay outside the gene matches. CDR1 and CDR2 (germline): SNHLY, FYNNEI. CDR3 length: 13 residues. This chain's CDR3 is CASSGTGGTEAFF. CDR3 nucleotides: TGTGCCAGCAGCGGTACAGGGGGCACTGAAGCTTTCTTT.

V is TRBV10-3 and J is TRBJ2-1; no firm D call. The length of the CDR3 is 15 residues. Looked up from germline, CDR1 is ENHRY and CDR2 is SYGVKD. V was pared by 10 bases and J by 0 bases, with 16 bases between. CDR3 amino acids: CATAPSTSSYNEQFF. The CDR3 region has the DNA TGTGCCACAGCGCCTTCGACGAGCTCCTACAATGAGCAGTTCTTC.

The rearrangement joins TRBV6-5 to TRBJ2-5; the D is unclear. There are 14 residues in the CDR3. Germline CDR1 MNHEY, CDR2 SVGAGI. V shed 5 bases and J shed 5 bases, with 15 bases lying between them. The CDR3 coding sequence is TGTGCCAGCAGTCTCTCGAGCCATGGGGAGACCCAGTACTTC. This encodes CASSLSSHGETQYF.

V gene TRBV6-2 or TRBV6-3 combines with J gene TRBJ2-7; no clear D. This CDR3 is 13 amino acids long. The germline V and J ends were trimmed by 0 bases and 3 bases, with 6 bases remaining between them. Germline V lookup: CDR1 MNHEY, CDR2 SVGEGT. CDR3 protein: CASSYSAIYEQYF. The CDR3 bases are TGTGCCAGCAGTTACTCGGCGATCTACGAGCAGTACTTC.

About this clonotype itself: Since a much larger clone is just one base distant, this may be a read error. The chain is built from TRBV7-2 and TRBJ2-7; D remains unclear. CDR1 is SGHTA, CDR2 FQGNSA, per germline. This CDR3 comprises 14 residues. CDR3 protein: CARSYDWSSYEQYF. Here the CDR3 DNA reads TGTGCCAGAAGCTACGACTGGAGCTCCTACGAGCAGTACTTC.

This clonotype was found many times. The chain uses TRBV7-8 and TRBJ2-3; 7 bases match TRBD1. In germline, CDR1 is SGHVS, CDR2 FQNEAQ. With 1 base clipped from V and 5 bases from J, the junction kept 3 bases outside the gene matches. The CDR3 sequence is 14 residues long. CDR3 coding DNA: TGTGCCAGCAGCTTAGAGGGGGCAGGAGATACGCAGTATTTT. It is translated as CASSLEGAGDTQYF. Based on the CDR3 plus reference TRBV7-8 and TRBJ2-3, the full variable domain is GAGVSQSPRYKVAKRGQDVALRCDPISGHVSLFWYQQALGQGPEFLTYFQNEAQLDKSGLPSDRFFAERPEGSVSTLKIQRTQQEDSAVYLCASSLEGAGDTQYFGPGTRLTVL.

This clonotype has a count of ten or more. In DNA, the CDR3 is TGTGCCAGCAGCTTAGGAAGCAGGGGTTATGGAAACACCATATATTTT. Translating it yields CASSLGSRGYGNTIYF. The chain combines TRBV7-8 with TRBJ1-3, with a weak D call TRBD1 (6 bases). The CDR3 covers 16 residues. V dropped 1 base and J dropped 3 bases, with 13 bases sitting between them. The germline V gene encodes CDR1 SGHVS and CDR2 FQNEAQ.

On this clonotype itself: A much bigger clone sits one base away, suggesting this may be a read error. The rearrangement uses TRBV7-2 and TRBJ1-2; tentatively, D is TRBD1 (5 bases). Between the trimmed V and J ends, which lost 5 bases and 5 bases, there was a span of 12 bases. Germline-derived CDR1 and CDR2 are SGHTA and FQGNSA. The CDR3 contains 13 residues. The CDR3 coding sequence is TGTGCCAGCAGCGTAACTAAGGGGTATGGCTACACCTTC. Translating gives CASSVTKGYGYTF.

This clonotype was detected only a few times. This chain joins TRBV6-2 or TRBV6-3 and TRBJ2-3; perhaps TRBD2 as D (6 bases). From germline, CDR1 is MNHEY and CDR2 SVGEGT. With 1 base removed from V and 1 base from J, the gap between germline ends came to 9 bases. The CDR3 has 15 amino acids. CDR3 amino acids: CASSYWASGTDTQYF. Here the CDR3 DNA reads TGTGCCAGCAGTTACTGGGCTAGCGGCACAGATACGCAGTATTTT.